This entry lists 13 T cell receptor beta chains sequenced from one sample in a study of cytomegalovirus exposure and HLA in healthy donors. Assay: immunoSEQ multiplex PCR; the TCRdb copy retains only in-frame clones and omits some. The top ten hold 3% to 3.5% of the sample, which has approximately 98,000 clones, around 85% seen once. The sample was PBMCs. The receptor set was obtained from a young woman in good health and CMV-seronegative.

The V gene is TRBV9, the J gene TRBJ2-1; 15 bases agree with TRBD2. Germline trimming cut 1 base from V and 2 bases from J; bases unmatched to any gene: 4. Germline V gene sequence: CDR1 SGDLS, CDR2 YYNGEE. The CDR3 covers 18 residues. The CDR3 sequence: CASSVLGTSGGTYNEQFF. CDR3 in DNA: TGTGCCAGCAGCGTATTGGGGACTAGCGGGGGGACCTACAATGAGCAGTTCTTC. Complete variable domain (other parts from reference TRBV9 and TRBJ2-1): DSGVTQTPKHLITATGQRVTLRCSPRSGDLSVYWYQQSLDQGLQFLIQYYNGEERAKGNILERFSAQQFPDLHSELNLSSLELGDSALYFCASSVLGTSGGTYNEQFFGPGTRLTVL.

The V call is TRBV27, the J call TRBJ2-3; 8 positions match TRBD2. This CDR3 comprises 15 residues. The ends lost 9 bases at V and 2 bases at J; junction bases unmatched: 10. Germline V gene lookup returns CDR1 MNHEY and CDR2 SMNVEV (reference sequence). The CDR3 DNA is TGTGCCAGTTTTCCAGCGGGGGCCATCACAGATACGCAGTATTTT. This codes for CASFPAGAITDTQYF.

The chain employs TRBV5-6 and TRBJ1-6, with TRBD1 as a possible D gene (5 bases). In germline, CDR1 is SGHDT, CDR2 YYEEEE. Deletions cut 5 bases from V and 0 bases from J, with 12 bases between. CDR3 length equals 16 residues. The CDR3 nucleotides are TGTGCCAGCAGTCCAGGGCCCCGCTCCTATAATTCACCCCTCCACTTT. It is translated as CASSPGPRSYNSPLHF.

The chain is built from TRBV2 and TRBJ1-1; possible D gene TRBD1, 6 bases. Trimming stripped 6 bases from V and 6 bases from J, with 14 bases between. The CDR3 totals 13 residues. Per germline, CDR1 SNHLY and CDR2 FYNNEI. Here the CDR3 reads CASRPWTVPEAFF. For the CDR3, the DNA is TGTGCCAGCAGGCCCTGGACAGTCCCTGAAGCTTTCTTT. The full variable domain, completed using reference TRBV2 and TRBJ1-1, is EPEVTQTPSHQVTQMGQEVILRCVPISNHLYFYWYRQILGQKVEFLVSFYNNEISEKSEIFDDQFSVERPDGSNFTLKIRSTKLEDSAMYFCASRPWTVPEAFFGQGTRLTVV.

The chain carries TRBV28 and TRBJ2-1; 8 positions agree with TRBD2. V gave up 3 bases and J gave up 8 bases; unmatched junction bases: 9. Germline loops: CDR1 MDHEN, CDR2 SYDVKM. This CDR3 contains 15 residues. CDR3 amino acids: CASSFGGGQLYEQFF. The CDR3 nucleotides read TGTGCCAGCAGTTTCGGCGGGGGGCAGTTGTATGAGCAGTTCTTC.

The chain combines TRBV6-1 with TRBJ1-2, with D tentatively TRBD1 (5 bases). The CDR3 has 15 amino acids. Germline V gene data show CDR1 as MNHNS and CDR2 as SASEGT. Trimming stripped 2 bases from V and 0 bases from J, with 10 bases between. CDR3 DNA sequence: TGTGCCAGCAGTGAATCGGGGGGAGCTAACTATGGCTACACCTTC. It codes for CASSESGGANYGYTF.

A note on this clone: Compared with germline, one end of the junction differs, possibly owing to a read error. The chain links TRBV27 to TRBJ2-3; D uncertain. CDR1 MNHEY and CDR2 SMNVEV come from the germline V gene (reference sequence). This CDR3 has 10 residues. CDR3 sequence: CAIGLPVLLF. The CDR3 nucleotides read TGTGCCATAGGTTTACCAGTGTTACTATTT.

J is TRBJ2-3 and V is TRBV11-3; TRBD2 is a possible D gene (6 bases). The CDR3 is 14 residues long. CDR1 and CDR2 from the germline V gene are SGHNT and YENEEA. V lost 0 bases, J lost 5 bases, and 9 bases lay in between. The CDR3 here is CASSLDGGKDTQYF. Written as DNA, the CDR3 is TGTGCCAGCAGCTTAGACGGGGGAAAAGATACGCAGTATTTT.

The rearrangement uses TRBV29-1 and TRBJ2-2, with unresolved D. In germline, CDR1 is SQVTM, CDR2 ANQGSEA. The CDR3 covers 12 residues. V dropped 5 bases and J dropped 0 bases, with 4 bases sitting between them. CDR3 amino acids: CSVQSNTGELFF. The DNA for the CDR3 is TGCAGCGTTCAGTCGAACACCGGGGAGCTGTTTTTT.

V is TRBV9 and J is TRBJ1-2, with 10 bases matching TRBD1. The CDR3 consists of 12 residues. Germline CDR1 SGDLS, CDR2 YYNGEE. V shed 7 bases and J 7 bases; nucleotides not matched to a gene: 4. The CDR3 region has the DNA TGTGCCAGCTCGACAGGGGGCAGTGGCTACACCTTC. Encoded protein: CASSTGGSGYTF.

The chain uses TRBV13 and TRBJ2-2; TRBD1 aligns across 8 bases. Germline V gene sequence: CDR1 PRHDT, CDR2 FYEKMQ (reference sequence). J was trimmed by 5 bases and V by 5 bases; bases with no gene match: 4. The CDR3 sequence is 14 residues long. The CDR3 spells CASSPTGVTGELFF. Written as DNA, the CDR3 is TGTGCCAGCAGCCCGACAGGGGTAACCGGGGAGCTGTTTTTT. Combining the CDR3 with reference TRBV13 and TRBJ2-2 gives the whole variable domain AAGVIQSPRHLIKEKRETATLKCYPIPRHDTVYWYQQGPGQDPQFLISFYEKMQSDKGSIPDRFSAQQFSDYHSELNMSSLELGDSALYFCASSPTGVTGELFFGEGSRLTVL.

V and J are TRBV7-8 and TRBJ2-1; D not resolved. The CDR3 has 12 residues. Trimming stripped 5 bases from V and 12 bases from J, with 14 bases between. Germline V gives CDR1 SGHVS, CDR2 FQNEAQ. The CDR3: CASSPAPTGQFF. Written as DNA, the CDR3 is TGTGCCAGCAGCCCAGCACCTACGGGGCAGTTCTTC.

Here the CDR3 reads CASSVQRPYNSPLHF. CDR3 in DNA: TGCGCCAGCAGCGTTCAGAGGCCTTATAATTCACCCCTCCACTTT. This chain connects TRBV5-1 to TRBJ1-6; no definite D call. Germline CDR1 and CDR2: SGHRS and YFSETQ. V lost 4 bases and J 4 bases, leaving 12 bases between the germline ends. CDR3 length equals 15 residues.